This entry describes one TCR beta chain. The antigen it recognizes is unknown. No base qualities exist here, and no much larger clone lies one base off it. Buffy coats from under 40 blood donors, supplied by the Finnish Red Cross blood service, were used as healthy controls. All TCR-sequenced material derived from peripheral blood: patient blood samples and healthy donor buffy coats. Ficoll-Hypaque gradient centrifugation was used to isolate peripheral blood mononuclear cells. CD4+ cells were purified magnetically from the buffy coats of healthy controls. Genomic DNA was extracted with the Gentra Puregene Cell and Tissue kit and quantified on a Qubit 2.0 fluorometer. These data come from a study of STAT5B mutations in CD4+ large granular lymphocyte leukemia (dated by TCRdb to 2022 to 2024). Regarding the study in general: Among healthy controls, the CDR3 'QG' motif was associated with a particular HLA allele. The study compared the TCRbeta repertoires of patients with CD4+ T-cell large granular lymphocyte leukemia against those of healthy blood donors. The purity of purified fractions was confirmed by flow cytometry on FACSCanto II or FACSVerse to exceed 95% among lymphocytes. The research as a whole found: TRBV06-family usage was enriched among the top patient clones (8/27) compared with healthy controls (2/35). The data were not HLA-matched, and the higher clonality in CD4+ T-LGLL than in CD8+ T-LGLL could be due to the relatively small sample size. Each patient's main leukemic clonotypes were private, but approximately 25% of these clonotypes showed up at low frequency in the non-leukemic repertoires of other patients. Greater clonality appeared to be present in CD4-sorted patient repertoires than in healthy CD4+ repertoires, and the difference was retained after the putative leukemic clones were removed.

The immunoSEQ assay at survey resolution was used to sequence TCRbeta rearrangements from genomic DNA. The source study handled its data this way. In the TCR sequencing data, the lowest productive clonotype frequency that could be detected was 2.59 x 10-5. Only productive TCRbeta rearrangements, defined as complete and in-frame sequences, were included in the analyses. The clonality of each sample was calculated as Simpson clonality in the immunoSEQ Analyzer version 3.0. Clones were binned by frequency as very rare, small, medium, large (1-20%) or hyperexpanded (>20%). Generation probabilities were estimated with OLGA 1.2.3, V-gene circos plots were made with VDJtools, specificities were searched in VDJdb, and CDR3 motifs were identified with GLIPH. TCRdb mirrors the immuneACCESS table, restricted to in-frame sequences. Some clones are absent from its copies; in checked studies, under half trace to an unresolved V gene, and the reason for the others is unknown. Clonal size and the V and J genes are those of that table, whereas D and trimming came from the DNA. This sample has about 31,000 clones in its table, and about 70% of those were observed once. The top ten constitute 2% of the sample.

The CDR3 has 14 amino acids, counting the end cysteine and phenylalanine. Of all the DNA, just the CDR3 is kept, 42 bases in frame from base 1. According to the germline V gene, CDR1 reads SGDLS and CDR2 reads YYNGEE. The V and J ends are trimmed by 1 base and 6 bases, leaving 8 bases between them. Sequenced: CD4+ T cells from blood buffy coats. This TCR was recovered from a human donor in good health. The chain uses TRBV9 and TRBJ1-6; a tentative D match to TRBD1 spans 6 bases. The nucleotide sequence reads TGTGCCAGCAGCGTAAAGGACAGTAATTCACCCCTCCACTTT. It codes for CASSVKDSNSPLHF. The CDR3 plus the reference TRBV9 and TRBJ1-6 genes for the other parts give the full variable domain: DSGVTQTPKHLITATGQRVTLRCSPRSGDLSVYWYQQSLDQGLQFLIQYYNGEERAKGNILERFSAQQFPDLHSELNLSSLELGDSALYFCASSVKDSNSPLHFGNGTRLTVT.